Given below is one TCR beta chain in context. Trimming pared 3 bases from V and 4 bases from J, leaving 13 bases between. Per germline, CDR1 LNHDA and CDR2 SQIVND (reference sequence). The CDR3 spans 15 residues. Generated by immunoSEQ multiplex PCR, the TCRdb table keeps only in-frame clones and is missing some. The sample records about 68,000 clones, 90% being singletons. This specimen belongs to a study of T cell changes during pregnancy in multiple sclerosis. This clonotype was obtained from a female donor with multiple sclerosis, enrolled in a pregnancy study. The source was peripheral blood, collected in the third trimester of pregnancy. This rearrangement joins TRBV19 to TRBJ1-5; D may be TRBD1 (5 bases). The DNA for the CDR3 is TGTGCCAGTAGTATTGGGGCAGGCGGTAATCAGCCCCAGCATTTT. Translated: CASSIGAGGNQPQHF.